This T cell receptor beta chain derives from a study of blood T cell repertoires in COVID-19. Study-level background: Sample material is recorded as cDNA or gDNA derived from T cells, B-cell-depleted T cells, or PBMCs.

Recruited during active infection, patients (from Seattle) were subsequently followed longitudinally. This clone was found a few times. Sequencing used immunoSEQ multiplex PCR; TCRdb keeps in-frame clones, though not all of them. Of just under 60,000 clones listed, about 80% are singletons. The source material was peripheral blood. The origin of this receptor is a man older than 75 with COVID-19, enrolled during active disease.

The CDR3 reads CASWRRGLANYGYTF. CDR3 nucleotide sequence: TGTGCCAGTTGGCGTCGGGGGTTAGCTAACTATGGCTACACCTTC. The genes are TRBV19 and TRBJ1-2; D is perhaps TRBD1 (5 bases). This CDR3 has 15 amino acids. Trimming cost V 8 bases and J 0 bases, with 16 bases left between them. Per germline, CDR1 LNHDA and CDR2 SQIVND (reference sequence).